This T cell receptor beta chain was identified during a study of T cells in Graves' hyperthyroidism and ophthalmopathy. Absent ophthalmopathy progression within 18 months defined stable Graves' hyperthyroidism. Patients aged 18 to 65 with hyperthyroidism were newly diagnosed, with duration under 2 months. The PBMCs studied were ones that came from 9 to 10 ml fresh peripheral blood. Amplification of TCR beta CDR3 regions used RNA as the template. HTBI primers were the set used in a first-round RT-PCR of the TCR CDR3. TCRdb fed the multiplex PCR reads into MiXCR, producing one record per CDR3 protein. The top ten hold 30% to 40% of the sample, which has nearly 750,000 distinct CDR3 sequences, 30% to 40% seen once. This clonotype has at least ten counts. The antigen is undetermined. The study, taken as a whole, reports: Among clonotypes expanded in thyroid above 0.001, most were also found in blood.

This sequence originates from a woman in her 40s with Graves' hyperthyroidism. Sequenced material: blood.

The CDR3: CASSGRSGPTEAFF. CDR3 coding DNA: TGTGCCAGCAGTGGGAGATCAGGGCCTACTGAAGCTTTCTTT. The chain joins TRBV2 to TRBJ1-1, with D possibly matching TRBD1 (5 bases). CDR1 and CDR2 from the germline V gene are SNHLY and FYNNEI. There are 14 residues in the CDR3. V was clipped by 4 bases and J by 5 bases, with 14 bases between them.